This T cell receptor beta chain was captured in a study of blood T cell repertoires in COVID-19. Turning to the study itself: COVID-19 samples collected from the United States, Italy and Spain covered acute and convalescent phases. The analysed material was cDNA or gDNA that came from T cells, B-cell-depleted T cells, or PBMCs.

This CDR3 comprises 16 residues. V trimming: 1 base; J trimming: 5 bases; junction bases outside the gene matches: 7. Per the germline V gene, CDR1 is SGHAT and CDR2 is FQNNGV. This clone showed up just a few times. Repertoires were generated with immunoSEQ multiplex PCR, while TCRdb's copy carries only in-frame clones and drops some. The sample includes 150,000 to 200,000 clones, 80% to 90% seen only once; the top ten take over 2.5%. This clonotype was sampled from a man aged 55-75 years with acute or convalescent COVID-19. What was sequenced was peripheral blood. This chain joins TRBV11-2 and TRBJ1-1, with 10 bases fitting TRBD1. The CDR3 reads CASSLARGQGKTEAFF. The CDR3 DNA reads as TGTGCCAGCAGCTTAGCCAGGGGACAGGGGAAAACTGAAGCTTTCTTT.